This paragraph covers one T cell receptor beta chain sequence. The method was immunoSEQ multiplex PCR; TCRdb's version includes in-frame clones alone and lacks a portion of them. This table holds hundreds of thousands of clones, around 87% found once. The V gene's germline CDR1 is LNHDA and CDR2 SQIVND (reference sequence). The CDR3 extends over 14 amino acids. Trimming took off 6 bases at V and 0 bases at J, with 11 bases between the two ends. The source of the sample is a study of blood T cell repertoires in COVID-19. This clonotype originated in a woman in her late teens or twenties who had recovered from COVID-19. V usage is TRBV19 and J usage is TRBJ1-1, with a tentative D call TRBD1 (6 bases). Sequencing was done on a sample of PBMCs or T cells enriched from blood (not recorded which). The CDR3 protein is CASRPWGLNTEAFF. The DNA of the CDR3 is TGTGCCAGTAGACCGTGGGGGCTGAACACTGAAGCTTTCTTT.